These 24 T cell receptor beta chains were all obtained from the same sample, sequenced in a study of blood T cells in healthy people across ages (dated by TCRdb to between 2014 and 2016). Libraries were constructed by 5' RACE. This sample was sequenced with an Illumina HiSeq 2500. The second PCR ran for roughly 7 to 12 cycles and used a J-beta primer mix along with a sample-barcoded 5' primer. TCRdb passed the public sequencing reads through fastp at Q25 and MiXCR, retaining productive beta sequences. Rows merge per CDR3 protein into single entries with the most common DNA and genes. This sample has hundreds of thousands of distinct CDR3 sequences in its table, and approximately 60% of those were observed once. The ten top clones hold 20% to 30% of the sample. Sequencing used blood. These TCRs come from a man aged 35 to 55 in good health.

This clonotype was detected once. The rearrangement joins TRBV3-1 to TRBJ2-5, with D perhaps being TRBD1 or TRBD2 (6 bases each). The CDR3 totals 16 residues. V was pared by 4 bases and J by 4 bases, with 19 bases between. Germline loops: CDR1 LGHDT, CDR2 YNNKEL (reference sequence). CDR3 bases: TGTGCCAGCAGCCCGGGGGCTAGCGCGACGGGAGAGACCCAGTACTTC. This translates into CASSPGASATGETQYF.

CDR3 sequence: CASRLAGAYEQYF. CDR3 DNA sequence: TGTGCCAGCAGACTAGCGGGCGCCTACGAGCAGTACTTC. V is TRBV28 and J is TRBJ2-7, with 9 nucleotides matching TRBD2. J was trimmed by 2 bases and V by 6 bases; bases with no gene match: 2. The CDR3 covers 13 residues. Germline V gene lookup returns CDR1 MDHEN and CDR2 SYDVKM.

This clonotype has more than one count but fewer than ten. The chain carries TRBV7-2 and TRBJ2-3; D gene uncertain. The CDR3 has 15 residues. V lost 0 bases to trimming and J lost 4 bases, with 11 bases between them. CDR1 SGHTA and CDR2 FQGNSA come from the germline V gene. The CDR3 loop reads CASSLAAGSPDTQYF. CDR3 nucleotides: TGTGCCAGCAGCTTAGCCGCTGGGTCCCCAGATACGCAGTATTTT.

Comment on this clonotype: This may come from a read error, since a much larger clone is one base off. The chain combines TRBV25-1 with TRBJ2-1; 7 bases align to TRBD2. The CDR3 extends over 16 amino acids. Germline V gene data show CDR1 as MGHDK and CDR2 as SYGVNS. Written as DNA, the CDR3 is TGTGCCAGCAGTGAAATAGGTATAGGGGACTACAATGTGCAGTTCTTC. Protein product: CASSEIGIGDYNVQFF.

This clonotype was recorded once. The rearrangement links TRBV20-1 to TRBJ2-1; 8 positions agree with TRBD2. CDR1 and CDR2 from the germline V gene are DFQATT and SNEGSKA (reference sequence). Trimming at V came to 6 bases and at J to 3 bases, leaving 10 bases not matched to a gene. The CDR3 covers 15 residues. CDR3 in amino acids: CSARKRAGDYNEQFF. The DNA for the CDR3 is TGCAGTGCCAGGAAGAGAGCGGGAGACTACAATGAGCAGTTCTTC.

The chain employs TRBV27 and TRBJ2-3, with D uncertain. CDR3 length equals 15 residues. Germline V lookup: CDR1 MNHEY, CDR2 SMNVEV (reference sequence). V was trimmed by 2 bases and J by 0 bases, leaving 9 bases between them. Here the CDR3 reads CASSLPPFSTDTQYF. CDR3 coding DNA: TGTGCCAGCAGTTTACCTCCGTTTAGCACAGATACGCAGTATTTT.

The rearrangement links TRBV20-1 to TRBJ2-3; tentatively, D is TRBD1 (5 bases). The germline V gene has CDR1 DFQATT and CDR2 SNEGSKA (reference sequence). The length of the CDR3 is 16 residues. V lost 2 bases to trimming and J lost 0 bases, with 15 bases between them. For the CDR3, the DNA is TGCAGTGCTAGACCCCCCTTGGGGCGTAGCACAGATACGCAGTATTTT. Residues: CSARPPLGRSTDTQYF.

The chain employs TRBV25-1 and TRBJ2-7; 7 positions agree with TRBD2. CDR1 is MGHDK and CDR2 is SYGVNS in the germline V gene. CDR3 length: 14 residues. The ends lost 7 bases at V and 7 bases at J; junction bases unmatched: 13. The CDR3 loop is CASKAGTIPSEQYF. CDR3 DNA sequence: TGTGCCAGCAAAGCGGGGACTATCCCGAGTGAGCAGTACTTC.

The rearrangement uses TRBV12-3 or TRBV12-4 and TRBJ2-7, with D hard to call. Deletions cut 5 bases from V and 4 bases from J, with 9 bases between. The CDR3 contains 12 residues. As DNA, the CDR3 is TGTGCCAGCAGTAGTCTAGGGTACGAGCAGTACTTC. Its translation is CASSSLGYEQYF.

This chain joins TRBV4-3 and TRBJ2-1, with D perhaps matching TRBD2 (6 bases). Germline V CDR1 and CDR2: LGHNA, YSLEER. This CDR3 has 14 residues. Trimming took 2 bases from V and 7 from J, leaving 12 bases between them. The CDR3 DNA reads as TGCGCCAGCAGCCAAACTACGGGAGTGAATGAGCAGTTCTTC. Translating gives CASSQTTGVNEQFF.

This clonotype occurred a few times. The chain has TRBV7-2 and TRBJ2-1; D is possibly TRBD2 (5 bases). The CDR3 runs 14 residues. From germline, CDR1 is SGHTA and CDR2 FQGNSA. V gave up 0 bases and J gave up 4 bases, with 7 bases separating them. The CDR3 sequence is CASSLAPGYNEQFF. CDR3 sequence (DNA): TGTGCCAGCAGCTTAGCGCCGGGGTACAATGAGCAGTTCTTC.

This clonotype was recorded a few times. This chain links TRBV5-1 with TRBJ2-7; maybe TRBD1 (6 bases). Trimming left V 0 bases short and J 1 base short, with 11 bases between. There are 15 residues in the CDR3. Germline-derived CDR1 and CDR2 are SGHRS and YFSETQ. CDR3 bases: TGCGCCAGCAGCTTGGATACAGGGTTATCCTACGAGCAGTACTTC. It is translated as CASSLDTGLSYEQYF. Combining the CDR3 with reference TRBV5-1 and TRBJ2-7 gives the whole variable domain KAGVTQTPRYLIKTRGQQVTLSCSPISGHRSVSWYQQTPGQGLQFLFEYFSETQRNKGNFPGRFSGRQFSNSRSEMNVSTLELGDSALYLCASSLDTGLSYEQYFGPGTRLTVT.

This clonotype was counted between two and nine times. The chain joins TRBV6-2 or TRBV6-3 to TRBJ2-7; possible D gene TRBD2, 5 bases. The germline V gene has CDR1 MNHEY and CDR2 SVGEGT. The V and J ends lost 7 bases and 3 bases respectively, with 19 bases between them. The length of the CDR3 is 15 residues. This CDR3 is CASIPTAGYNYEQYF. The CDR3 DNA reads as TGTGCCAGCATACCCACCGCGGGCTATAACTACGAGCAGTACTTC.

In this sample, this clonotype turned up once. The chain combines TRBV6-1 with TRBJ1-2, with 7 positions matching TRBD1. The germline gives CDR1 MNHNS, CDR2 SASEGT. V trimming: 3 bases; J trimming: 4 bases; junction bases outside the gene matches: 2. CDR3 length: 13 amino acids. The CDR3 DNA reads as TGTGCCAGCAGTGACAGGACAGGCTATGGCTACACCTTC. Its translation: CASSDRTGYGYTF.

V and J are TRBV6-4 and TRBJ2-7, with 13 bases matching TRBD2. The end of the DNA fits TRBJ2-5 better, so the J call may be wrong. Looked up from germline, CDR1 is MRHNA and CDR2 is SNTAGT. The length of the CDR3 is 17 residues. Written as DNA, the CDR3 is TGTGCCAGCAGTGACTCGGTACTAGCGGGGGGGAGGGAGACCCAGTACTTC. Translated: CASSDSVLAGGRETQYF.

This chain connects TRBV7-2 to TRBJ2-4; 9 nucleotides align to TRBD1. The CDR3 spans 16 residues. V shed 4 bases and J 6 bases; nucleotides not matched to a gene: 10. Germline CDR1 and CDR2: SGHTA and FQGNSA. CDR3 region: CASSSGDRGFRNIQYF. Written as DNA, the CDR3 is TGTGCCAGCAGCTCCGGAGACAGGGGGTTCAGAAACATTCAGTACTTC.

The gene calls are TRBV7-8 and TRBJ2-5; D is tentatively TRBD1 or TRBD2 (6 bases each). Trimming took 1 base from V and 5 from J, leaving 17 bases between them. Germline CDR1 and CDR2: SGHVS and FQNEAQ. This CDR3 contains 16 residues. Here the CDR3 reads CASSLEGRQGRETQYF. Written as DNA, the CDR3 is TGTGCCAGCAGCTTAGAAGGTCGGCAGGGGAGGGAGACCCAGTACTTC. Based on the CDR3 plus reference TRBV7-8 and TRBJ2-5, the full variable domain is GAGVSQSPRYKVAKRGQDVALRCDPISGHVSLFWYQQALGQGPEFLTYFQNEAQLDKSGLPSDRFFAERPEGSVSTLKIQRTQQEDSAVYLCASSLEGRQGRETQYFGPGTRLLVL.

The CDR3 nucleotides are TGTGCCAGCAGCGTCTCGATACTGATGGGGGAGACCCAGTACTTC. As protein: CASSVSILMGETQYF. The V call is TRBV7-9, the J call TRBJ2-5; D remains ambiguous. V was pared by 5 bases and J by 5 bases, with 18 bases between. The CDR3 is 15 residues long. The germline CDR1 and CDR2 sequences are SEHNR and FQNEAQ (reference sequence).

The chain uses TRBV29-1 and TRBJ2-3; D may match TRBD1 or TRBD2 (5 bases each). This CDR3 contains 11 residues. Germline CDR1 and CDR2: SQVTM and ANQGSEA. V lost 6 bases to trimming and J lost 6 bases, with 10 bases between them. The CDR3 sequence: CSVGTTDTQYF. CDR3 nucleotide sequence: TGCAGCGTCGGGACCACGGATACGCAGTATTTT.

The chain recombines TRBV11-1 with TRBJ2-7, with a possible D match to TRBD1 (6 bases). The J call may be mistaken, given a closer DNA end match to TRBJ2-5. CDR1 is SGHAT, CDR2 FQDESV, per germline (reference sequence). The CDR3 covers 14 residues. The CDR3 coding sequence is TGTGCCAGCAGCTCTAGGGACATCAGAGAGACCCAGTACTTC. It translates to CASSSRDIRETQYF.

In the case of this clonotype: The germline gene is not matched at one end of the junction; a read error may be the cause. The chain uses TRBV4-2 and TRBJ2-5, with 10 bases aligning to TRBD1. The CDR3 is 15 residues long. Germline V gene sequence: CDR1 LGHNA, CDR2 YNFKEQ. DNA for the CDR3: TGTGCCAGCAGCCAAGATCGGGACAGGGGCGAGACCCAGTCCTTC. This gives the protein CASSQDRDRGETQSF.

This clonotype was found a few times. This rearrangement joins TRBV29-1 to TRBJ1-2; D is ambiguous. This CDR3 has 13 residues. With 8 bases removed from V and 6 bases from J, the gap between germline ends came to 19 bases. Germline V CDR1 and CDR2: SQVTM, ANQGSEA. CDR3 region: CSILAGVSDGYTF. The DNA for the CDR3 is TGCAGCATCCTAGCTGGCGTTTCCGATGGCTACACCTTC.

The rearrangement joins TRBV6-2 or TRBV6-3 to TRBJ2-5, with D uncertain. V was clipped by 3 bases and J by 5 bases, with 7 bases between them. The CDR3 runs to 12 residues. From germline, CDR1 is MNHEY and CDR2 SVGEGT. The CDR3 DNA reads TGTGCCAGCAGTTATGCGCGGGAGACCCAGTACTTC. Protein: CASSYARETQYF.

The chain uses TRBV15 and TRBJ2-3; D unclear. The CDR3 runs to 14 residues. The V and J ends lost 0 bases and 6 bases respectively, with 10 bases between them. Germline V gene data show CDR1 as LNHNV and CDR2 as YYDKDF (reference sequence). CDR3 nucleotides: TGTGCCACCAGCAGAGACTCGTTCGGCGATACGCAGTATTTT. Its protein product is CATSRDSFGDTQYF.